Sequencing of this TCR beta chain was carried out in a study of Graves' ophthalmopathy and Graves' hyperthyroidism. Study observations and caveats: Most thyroid-expanded clonotypes exceeding 0.001 frequency were also found in blood.

V was clipped by 6 bases and J by 4 bases; unmatched bases: 3. The CDR3 is 12 residues long. The germline CDR1 and CDR2 sequences are DFQATT and SNEGSKA (reference sequence). This clonotype was recorded at least ten times. Its specificity is not known. Amplification from RNA transcripts yielded the TCR beta CDR3 regions. The first round was an RT-PCR with HTBI primers, and the second round was a multiplex PCR. TCRdb itself ran the multiplex PCR reads through MiXCR, one entry per CDR3 protein. The sample comprises roughly 500,000 distinct CDR3 sequences, 13% to 15% of which are singletons, and around 9.8% rests with the top ten.

Sequencing input: blood. This receptor was obtained from a woman aged 25 to 39 with Graves' ophthalmopathy. The chain carries TRBV20-1 and TRBJ1-1; TRBD1 matches 9 bases. The CDR3 reads CSAMTGGTEAFF. The CDR3 nucleotides read TGCAGTGCCATGACAGGGGGCACTGAAGCTTTCTTT.